One sample yielded the 5 T cell receptor beta chains listed below, sequenced in a study of shared clonotypes between healthy human individuals. The protocol was immunoSEQ multiplex PCR, while the TCRdb copy is restricted to in-frame clones and leaves out a portion. The sample shows 1,100,000 or so clones, more than 75% of them seen only once. The source material was memory CD4+ T cells from PBMCs. Specified subset: CD45RA-negative fraction. Receptor source: a man between 18 and 35 years old in good health. Some clones in this sample may be carry-over from other donors' samples.

To note about this clone: This sample also contains other DNA sequences that code for the same CDR3. This chain links TRBV10-3 with TRBJ2-7, with D perhaps matching TRBD1 (6 bases). The germline gives CDR1 ENHRY, CDR2 SYGVKD. V was shortened by 5 bases and J by 1 base, with 9 bases between the two germline ends. The CDR3 extends over 13 amino acids. This CDR3 is CAISLGQSYEQYF. The CDR3 nucleotides are TGTGCCATCAGTTTAGGACAGTCCTACGAGCAGTACTTC.

This clone showed up just once. V usage is TRBV6-5 and J usage is TRBJ1-1; tentative D call: TRBD1 (6 bases). The germline V gene encodes CDR1 MNHEY and CDR2 SVGAGI. The CDR3 is 14 amino acids. V dropped 6 bases and J dropped 7 bases, with 18 bases sitting between them. CDR3 sequence reads: CASSLSGTNVEAFF. The CDR3 DNA is TGTGCCAGCAGCCTTTCCGGGACAAACGTTGAAGCTTTCTTT.

The chain links TRBV28 to TRBJ2-7; the D gene could be TRBD1 or TRBD2 (5 bases each). In germline, CDR1 is MDHEN, CDR2 SYDVKM. The CDR3 totals 15 residues. Trimming took 4 bases from V and 2 from J, leaving 15 bases between them. The CDR3 here is CASSSAGTVAYEQYF. CDR3 DNA: TGTGCCAGCAGTTCCGCCGGGACGGTGGCCTACGAGCAGTACTTC.

Only one count was recorded for this clone. J is TRBJ2-5 and V is TRBV7-6, with unresolved D. V was clipped by 3 bases and J by 8 bases, with 7 bases between them. Looked up from germline, CDR1 is SGHVS and CDR2 is FNYEAQ. This CDR3 comprises 11 residues. CDR3 bases: TGTGCCAGCAGCTTCTCAAGCACCCAGTACTTC. The encoded protein is CASSFSSTQYF.

The chain combines TRBV12-5 with TRBJ2-2; D remains ambiguous. The CDR3 loop spans 14 amino acids. Germline V gene sequence: CDR1 LGHNT, CDR2 FRNRAP. The ends were cut back, 4 bases at V and 1 base at J, with 7 bases in the middle. The CDR3 DNA reads TGTGCTAGTGGTTCTAACTGGAACACCGGGGAGCTGTTTTTT. This codes for CASGSNWNTGELFF.